This T cell receptor (beta chain) emerged from a study of blood T cell repertoires in COVID-19. In the study overall: The United States, Italy and Spain were the sources of the acute and convalescent COVID-19 samples. PBMCs, B-cell-depleted T cells, or T cells were the source of the cDNA or gDNA that made up the material.

Those enrolled in Seattle joined during active infection and were followed longitudinally afterward. In the original processing: The authors estimated nucleated cell counts from reference gene primer amplification. The table came from immunoSEQ multiplex PCR; TCRdb's copy has only in-frame clones and leaves some out. The DNA was the basis for D and trimming; V, J and clone size are from that table. Found here are more than 200,000 clones, around 90% of them singletons; the top ten hold about 5.2%. The source of this sequence is a woman aged 55-70 years with COVID-19, enrolled during active disease. Material: peripheral blood.

The CDR3 region is CASSSPGLAQYNEQFF. CDR3 DNA: TGTGCCAGCAGTTCCCCGGGACTAGCCCAATACAATGAGCAGTTCTTC. V gene TRBV28 combines with J gene TRBJ2-1, with 9 positions matching TRBD2. V shed 4 bases, J shed 4 bases, and the junction held 8 bases outside the gene matches. Germline lookup yields CDR1 MDHEN and CDR2 SYDVKM. The CDR3 length is 16 residues.